The text below deals with one T cell receptor (beta chain). The table came from immunoSEQ multiplex PCR; TCRdb's copy has only in-frame clones and leaves some out. Here the sample spans more than 45,000 clones, 93% being singletons. This record comes from a study of T cell changes during pregnancy in multiple sclerosis. V lost 2 bases to trimming and J lost 0 bases, with 14 bases between them. CDR3 size: 17 residues. Germline V CDR1 and CDR2: SNHLY, FYNNEI. This rearrangement joins TRBV2 to TRBJ2-1; D unclear. This TCR was sampled from a female donor with multiple sclerosis, enrolled in a pregnancy study. The starting material was CD8+ T cells from peripheral blood mononuclear cells, obtained in the second trimester of pregnancy. CDR3 protein: CASSESRLGDSYNEQFF. CDR3 bases: TGTGCCAGCAGTGAAAGTAGGCTAGGCGACTCCTACAATGAGCAGTTCTTC.